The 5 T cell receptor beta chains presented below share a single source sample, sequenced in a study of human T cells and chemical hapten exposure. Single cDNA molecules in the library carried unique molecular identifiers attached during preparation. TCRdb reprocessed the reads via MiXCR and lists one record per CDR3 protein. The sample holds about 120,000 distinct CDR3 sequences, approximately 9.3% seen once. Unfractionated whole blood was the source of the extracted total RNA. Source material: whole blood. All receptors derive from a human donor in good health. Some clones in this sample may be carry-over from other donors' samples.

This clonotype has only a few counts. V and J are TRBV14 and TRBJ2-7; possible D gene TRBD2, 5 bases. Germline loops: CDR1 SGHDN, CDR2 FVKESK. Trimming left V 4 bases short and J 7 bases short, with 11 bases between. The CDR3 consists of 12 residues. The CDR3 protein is CASSPYTGEQYF. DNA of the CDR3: TGTGCCAGCAGCCCCTACACGGGGGAGCAGTACTTC.

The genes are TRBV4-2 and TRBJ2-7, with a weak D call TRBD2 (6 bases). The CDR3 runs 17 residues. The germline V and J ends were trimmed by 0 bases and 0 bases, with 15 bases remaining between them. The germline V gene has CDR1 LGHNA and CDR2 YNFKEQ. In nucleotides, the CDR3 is TGTGCCAGCAGCCAAGATGGGCCCGGGGGTCCCTCCTACGAGCAGTACTTC. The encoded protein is CASSQDGPGGPSYEQYF.

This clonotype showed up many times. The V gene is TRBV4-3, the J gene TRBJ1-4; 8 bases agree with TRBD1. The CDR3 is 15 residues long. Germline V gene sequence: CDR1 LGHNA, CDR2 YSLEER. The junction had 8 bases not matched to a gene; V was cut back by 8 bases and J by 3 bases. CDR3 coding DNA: TGCGCCAGCCGCAGAGCGGGACAGGCTAATGAAAAACTGTTTTTT. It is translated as CASRRAGQANEKLFF.

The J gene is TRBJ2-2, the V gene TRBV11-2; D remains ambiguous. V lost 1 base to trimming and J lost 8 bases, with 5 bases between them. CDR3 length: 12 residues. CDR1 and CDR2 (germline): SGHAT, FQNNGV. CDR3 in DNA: TGTGCCAGCAGCTTAGGCCTTGGGGAGCTGTTTTTT. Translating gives CASSLGLGELFF.

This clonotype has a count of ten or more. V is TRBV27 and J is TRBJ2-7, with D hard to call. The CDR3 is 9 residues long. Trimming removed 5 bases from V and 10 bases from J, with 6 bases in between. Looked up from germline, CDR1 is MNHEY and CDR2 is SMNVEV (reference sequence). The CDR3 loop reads CASSRPQYF. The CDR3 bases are TGTGCCAGCAGTCGTCCCCAGTACTTC.